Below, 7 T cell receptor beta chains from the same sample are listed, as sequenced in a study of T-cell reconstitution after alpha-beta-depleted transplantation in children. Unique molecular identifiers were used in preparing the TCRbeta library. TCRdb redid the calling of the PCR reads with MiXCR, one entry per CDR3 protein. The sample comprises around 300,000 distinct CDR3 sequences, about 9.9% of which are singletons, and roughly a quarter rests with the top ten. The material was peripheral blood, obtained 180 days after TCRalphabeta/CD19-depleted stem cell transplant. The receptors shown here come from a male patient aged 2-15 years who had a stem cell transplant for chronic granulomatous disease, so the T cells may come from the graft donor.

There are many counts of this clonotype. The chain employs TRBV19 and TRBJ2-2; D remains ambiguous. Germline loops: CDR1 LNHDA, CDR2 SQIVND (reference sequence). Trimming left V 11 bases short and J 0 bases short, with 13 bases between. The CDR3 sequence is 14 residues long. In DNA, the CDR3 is TGTGCCTCTGCAGACTCGACGAACACCGGGGAGCTGTTTTTT. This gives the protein CASADSTNTGELFF.

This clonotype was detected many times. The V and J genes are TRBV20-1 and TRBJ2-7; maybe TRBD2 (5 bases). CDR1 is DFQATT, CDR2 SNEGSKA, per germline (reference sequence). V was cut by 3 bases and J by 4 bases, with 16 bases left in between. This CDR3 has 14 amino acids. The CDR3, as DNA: TGCAGTGCTAGCCGACTACTACTTGGGTACGAGCAGTACTTC. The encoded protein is CSASRLLLGYEQYF.

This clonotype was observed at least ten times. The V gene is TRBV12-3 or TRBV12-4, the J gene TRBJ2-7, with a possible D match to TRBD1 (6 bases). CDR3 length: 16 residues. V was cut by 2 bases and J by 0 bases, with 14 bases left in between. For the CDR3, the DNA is TGTGCCAGCAGTTTAATTGCAGGGGTGAGCTCCTACGAGCAGTACTTC. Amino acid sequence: CASSLIAGVSSYEQYF.

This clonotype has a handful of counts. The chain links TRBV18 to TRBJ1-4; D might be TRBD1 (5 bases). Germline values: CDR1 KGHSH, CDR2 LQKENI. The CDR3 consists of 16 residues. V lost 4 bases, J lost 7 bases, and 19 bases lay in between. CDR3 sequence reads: CASSRDGAGWSEKLFF. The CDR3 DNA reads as TGTGCCAGCTCACGGGATGGGGCAGGGTGGAGTGAAAAACTGTTTTTT.

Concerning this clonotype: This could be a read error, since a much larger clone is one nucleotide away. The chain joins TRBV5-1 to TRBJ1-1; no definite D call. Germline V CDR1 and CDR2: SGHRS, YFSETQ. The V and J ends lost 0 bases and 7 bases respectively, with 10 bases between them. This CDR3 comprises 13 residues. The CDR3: CASSLVPINEAFF. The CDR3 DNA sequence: TGCGCCAGCAGCTTGGTGCCAATAAATGAAGCTTTCTTT.

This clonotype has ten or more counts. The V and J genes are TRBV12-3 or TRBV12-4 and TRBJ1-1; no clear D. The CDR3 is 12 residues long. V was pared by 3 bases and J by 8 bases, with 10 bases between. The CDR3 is CASSFLGSEAFF. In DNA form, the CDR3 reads TGTGCCAGCAGTTTCTTGGGGTCGGAAGCTTTCTTT.

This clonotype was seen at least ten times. As DNA, the CDR3 is TGCAGTGCTAGAGCGGCCAGGGGCTACACAGATACGCAGTATTTT. Its protein is CSARAARGYTDTQYF. The chain has TRBV20-1 and TRBJ2-3; possibly TRBD1 for D (6 bases). V shed 1 base and J shed 2 bases, with 13 bases lying between them. Germline V gives CDR1 DFQATT, CDR2 SNEGSKA (reference sequence). The CDR3 sequence is 15 residues long.